The 20 T cell receptor beta chains reported below all come from one sample, sequenced in a study of beta chain features in type 1 diabetes. Reverse transcribing all isolated RNA meant expressed TCRB transcripts were sequenced. Assay used: immunoSEQ multiplex PCR; TCRdb lists only in-frame clones, some missing. This sample yields 15,000 to 19,000 clones, of which around 43% are seen a single time; approximately 0.5% belongs to the top ten. Specimen: stem cell memory CD4+ T cells from blood. The receptor set was obtained from a woman in her thirties or forties in good health.

This sequence joins TRBV14 and TRBJ2-7; D is unresolved. Trimming shortened V by 2 bases and J by 4 bases, and 9 bases separated the two germline ends. This CDR3 is built from 13 residues. Germline CDR1 and CDR2: SGHDN and FVKESK. CDR3 sequence reads: CASSQQREYEQYF. Written as DNA, the CDR3 is TGTGCCAGCAGCCAACAGCGAGAATACGAGCAGTACTTC.

Concerning this clone itself: A read error may account for a junction end that differs from germline. The chain carries TRBV28 and TRBJ1-5; D not certain. Per the germline V gene, CDR1 is MDHEN and CDR2 is SYDVKM. The CDR3 sequence is 15 residues long. CDR3 residues: CARSSAGVAFQPQHF. Written as DNA, the CDR3 is TGTGCCAGGAGTTCGGCCGGGGTTGCCTTTCAGCCCCAGCATTTT.

V and J are TRBV9 and TRBJ2-1; D is unresolved. The V gene's germline CDR1 is SGDLS and CDR2 YYNGEE. There are 15 residues in the CDR3. V lost 4 bases to trimming and J lost 0 bases, with 11 bases between them. CDR3 loop: CASSPITGSYNEQFF. The CDR3 nucleotides are TGTGCCAGCAGCCCGATCACGGGCTCCTACAATGAGCAGTTCTTC.

The chain joins TRBV27 to TRBJ1-2; possibly TRBD1 for D (6 bases). CDR1 MNHEY and CDR2 SMNVEV come from the germline V gene (reference sequence). The CDR3 has 13 residues. Trimming left V 7 bases short and J 1 base short, with 10 bases between. The CDR3 sequence is CASIEGVNYGYTF. The CDR3 bases are TGTGCCAGCATAGAGGGGGTTAACTATGGCTACACCTTC.

This clone was found a few times. The V and J genes are TRBV19 and TRBJ1-1; the D gene is possibly TRBD1 (5 bases). V lost 6 bases, J lost 2 bases, and 10 bases lay in between. The CDR3 runs to 13 residues. Germline-derived CDR1 and CDR2 are LNHDA and SQIVND (reference sequence). Written as DNA, the CDR3 is TGTGCCAGTAGGCGGAGGGACAACACTGAAGCTTTCTTT. Translation: CASRRRDNTEAFF.

This clone showed up just a few times. V is TRBV5-1 and J is TRBJ2-5; TRBD1 matches at 9 bases. Germline trimming cut 4 bases from V and 5 bases from J; bases unmatched to any gene: 6. The CDR3 has 14 amino acids. Per germline, CDR1 SGHRS and CDR2 YFSETQ. CDR3 in amino acids: CASSPGTGLETQYF. The CDR3, as DNA: TGCGCCAGCAGCCCCGGGACAGGGCTCGAGACCCAGTACTTC.

This clone was seen a few times. The V call is TRBV7-2, the J call TRBJ2-7, with 8 bases that match TRBD1. The CDR3 is 13 amino acids. Unmatched junction bases numbered 7, after V lost 6 bases and J lost 6 bases. Germline CDR1 is SGHTA and CDR2 is FQGNSA. CDR3 amino acids: CASRRQGTPEQYF. The DNA of the CDR3 is TGTGCCAGCAGAAGACAGGGGACCCCCGAGCAGTACTTC.

This clone was seen a handful of times. The V call is TRBV27, the J call TRBJ2-5; TRBD2 aligns across 13 bases. Losses at the gene ends were 3 bases for V and 4 bases for J; bases not matched to a gene: 2. Germline V gene lookup returns CDR1 MNHEY and CDR2 SMNVEV (reference sequence). The CDR3 totals 15 residues. The CDR3 nucleotides are TGTGCCAGCAGTTTGACTAGCGGGGGGTTAGAGACCCAGTACTTC. This translates into CASSLTSGGLETQYF.

This clone was counted a few times. V and J are TRBV10-3 and TRBJ2-2; 9 bases match TRBD2. Trimming removed 8 bases from V and 2 bases from J; junction bases left unmatched: 6. Germline CDR1 ENHRY, CDR2 SYGVKD. The CDR3 covers 15 residues. The CDR3 sequence: CAIGVAGANTGELFF. The CDR3 bases are TGTGCCATCGGGGTAGCGGGGGCTAACACCGGGGAGCTGTTTTTT.

This clone occurred a few times. The chain carries TRBV19 and TRBJ1-1, with D tentatively TRBD1 (5 bases). The germline CDR1 and CDR2 sequences are LNHDA and SQIVND (reference sequence). The CDR3 extends over 14 amino acids. Trimming pared 7 bases from V and 0 bases from J, leaving 12 bases between. For the CDR3, the DNA is TGTGCCAGTATCGACGGGGGGATGAACACTGAAGCTTTCTTT. This codes for CASIDGGMNTEAFF.

The chain joins TRBV7-9 to TRBJ2-1; D unresolved. The CDR3 contains 12 residues. CDR1 and CDR2 (germline): SEHNR, FQNEAQ (reference sequence). Trimming cost V 3 bases and J 8 bases, with 8 bases left between them. The CDR3 bases are TGTGCCAGCAGCTTGGCCCTCGATGAGCAGTTCTTC. It translates to CASSLALDEQFF.

CDR3 DNA sequence: TGCGCCAGCAGCCAAGGACAGGGGGGAGTATCGAGCAATCAGCCCCAGCATTTT. Residues: CASSQGQGGVSSNQPQHF. This chain connects TRBV4-1 to TRBJ1-5; 9 bases are a match to TRBD1. The CDR3 consists of 18 residues. V gave up 1 base and J gave up 1 base; unmatched junction bases: 8. The germline CDR1 and CDR2 sequences are MGHRA and YSYEKL.

The chain is built from TRBV9 and TRBJ2-7, with 11 bases aligning to TRBD1. CDR3 length: 16 residues. After removal of 3 bases from V and 6 bases from J, the junction contained 11 bases not matched to a gene. Germline V gene data show CDR1 as SGDLS and CDR2 as YYNGEE. Here the CDR3 reads CASSGGIGQGAFEQYF. Written as DNA, the CDR3 is TGTGCCAGCAGCGGAGGTATAGGACAGGGGGCCTTCGAGCAGTACTTC.

This clone was found a few times. The rearrangement uses TRBV4-2 and TRBJ2-3; 8 nucleotides match TRBD2. This CDR3 contains 15 residues. The germline V gene encodes CDR1 LGHNA and CDR2 YNFKEQ. Germline trimming cut 2 bases from V and 6 bases from J; bases unmatched to any gene: 7. The CDR3 DNA reads TGTGCCAGCAGCCAATGGGGGACTAGAGGGGATACGCAGTATTTT. Its protein product is CASSQWGTRGDTQYF.

V gene TRBV2 combines with J gene TRBJ1-6; tentative D call: TRBD1 (5 bases). Between the trimmed V and J ends, which lost 5 bases and 0 bases, there was a span of 8 bases. The CDR3 runs to 15 residues. CDR1 and CDR2 from the germline V gene are SNHLY and FYNNEI. CDR3 loop: CASSSGGSYNSPLHF. The CDR3 DNA sequence: TGTGCCAGCAGTAGCGGGGGCTCCTATAATTCACCCCTCCACTTT.

This sequence joins TRBV7-9 and TRBJ1-6; no firm D call. Trimming shortened V by 5 bases and J by 6 bases, and 11 bases separated the two germline ends. This CDR3 has 14 residues. Germline CDR1 is SEHNR and CDR2 is FQNEAQ (reference sequence). The CDR3 here is CASSPVLSNSPLHF. The CDR3, as DNA: TGTGCCAGCAGCCCTGTTTTGAGTAATTCACCCCTCCACTTT.

V and J are TRBV11-3 and TRBJ2-5, with 8 bases aligning to TRBD1. The CDR3 covers 15 residues. Trimming took 0 bases from V and 5 from J; bases not matched to a gene: 5. The germline CDR1 and CDR2 sequences are SGHNT and YENEEA. The CDR3 here is CASSLEFGQGETQYF. For the CDR3, the DNA is TGTGCCAGCAGCTTAGAGTTCGGACAGGGTGAGACCCAGTACTTC.

This clone was detected only a few times. The gene calls are TRBV18 and TRBJ2-7; D unclear. Trimming took 1 base from V and 0 from J, leaving 7 bases between them. CDR3 length equals 14 residues. CDR1 and CDR2 from the germline V gene are KGHSH and LQKENI. The DNA of the CDR3 is TGTGCCAGCTCACCACGACTCAGCTCCTACGAGCAGTACTTC. Residues: CASSPRLSSYEQYF.

The rearrangement links TRBV6-5 to TRBJ1-4; 9 nucleotides agree with TRBD1. There are 16 residues in the CDR3. With V trimmed by 2 bases and J by 5 bases, 6 bases remained unmatched. Looked up from germline, CDR1 is MNHEY and CDR2 is SVGAGI. The DNA of the CDR3 is TGTGCCAGCAGTTACCGGGGGACAGGGATAAATGAAAAACTGTTTTTT. Translation gives CASSYRGTGINEKLFF.

The genes are TRBV10-1 and TRBJ2-7; TRBD2 matches at 14 bases. Per the germline V gene, CDR1 is WNHNN and CDR2 is SYGVQD (reference sequence). With V trimmed by 3 bases and J by 3 bases, 1 base remained unmatched. The CDR3 length is 15 residues. CDR3 loop: CASSDGTSGGYEQYF. The CDR3 nucleotides are TGCGCCAGCAGTGACGGGACTAGCGGGGGCTACGAGCAGTACTTC.